The rows below give T cell receptor beta chains drawn from one sample of a study of PD-L1 blockade in urothelial cancer. TCRdb's table, derived via immunoSEQ multiplex PCR, lists solely in-frame clones and lacks some. The sample has over 35,000 clones, approximately 89% seen once. This specimen was PBMCs, taken around atezolizumab (anti-PD-L1) treatment. These receptors were obtained from a woman aged 55-75 years with urothelial cancer. Each CDR3 is given with its conserved first and last residue. A D gene is named only where the DNA matches it firmly. The size entry is marked missing in some rows and otherwise reads once, few, many or a size class.

>.|TRBJ2-2|TRBD1|TRBV5-1
CASSLGTGTGLRGELFF
TGCGCCAGCAGCTTGGGTACCGGGACAGGTCTTCGCGGGGAGCTGTTTTTT
>.|TRBJ1-2|TRBD1|TRBV2
CASSAGTGAGVNGYTF
TGTGCCAGCAGTGCAGGGACAGGGGCCGGGGTGAATGGCTACACCTTC
>.|TRBJ2-7|TRBD2|TRBV5-5
CASSFGTSGGSSYEQYF
TGTGCCAGCAGCTTTGGGACTAGCGGGGGTAGCTCCTACGAGCAGTACTTC
>.|TRBJ2-7|.|TRBV20-1
CSAGGYEQYF
TGCAGTGCCGGAGGCTACGAGCAGTACTTC
>.|TRBJ2-7|.|TRBV20-1
CSADLVSEQYF
TGCAGTGCTGATCTAGTTTCCGAGCAGTACTTC
>.|TRBJ1-5|TRBD1|TRBV29-1
CSVATGSYNQPQHF
TGCAGCGTAGCGACAGGGTCCTACAATCAGCCCCAGCATTTT
>.|TRBJ1-3|.|TRBV5-4
CASSLGGGVGNTIYF
TGTGCCAGCAGCTTGGGGGGAGGGGTTGGAAACACCATATATTTT
>.|TRBJ2-3|TRBD2|TRBV4-1
CAGGTSGNTDTQYF
TGCGCCGGGGGGACTAGCGGGAACACAGATACGCAGTATTTT
>once|TRBJ2-7|.|TRBV18
CASSSTYEQYF
TGTGCCAGCTCATCTACCTACGAGCAGTACTTC
>once|TRBJ2-1|TRBD2|TRBV2
CASSAPVSFAGDSYNEQFF
TGTGCCAGCAGCGCCCCGGTCTCTTTTGCGGGGGACTCCTACAATGAGCAGTTCTTC
>.|TRBJ2-1|.|TRBV28
CASGGRERNNEQFF
TGTGCCAGCGGGGGGCGGGAGCGCAACAATGAGCAGTTCTTC
>.|TRBJ1-3|.|TRBV6-6
CASSYGQSSSGNTIYF
TGTGCCAGCAGTTACGGGCAGTCTTCTTCTGGAAACACCATATATTTT
>.|TRBJ2-7|TRBD1|TRBV6-1
CASRGTGFDEQYF
TGTGCCAGCAGGGGGACAGGGTTCGACGAGCAGTACTTC
>medium-sized|TRBJ1-2|TRBD1|TRBV4-1
CASSQDRQTGAVRFGYTF
TGCGCCAGCAGCCAAGATAGGCAGACAGGGGCGGTGCGGTTTGGCTACACCTTC
>.|TRBJ2-1|.|TRBV9
CASSGGNNEQFF
TGTGCCAGCAGCGGAGGCAACAATGAGCAGTTCTTC
>.|TRBJ2-7|TRBD2|TRBV13
CASSNSGRMVYEQYF
TGTGCCAGCAGCAATAGCGGGAGGATGGTCTACGAGCAGTACTTC
>.|TRBJ2-7|TRBD1|TRBV4-3
CASSQDRDRDYEQYF
TGCGCCAGCAGCCAGGACCGGGACAGGGACTACGAGCAGTACTTC
>.|TRBJ2-7|.|TRBV7-8
CASSLEVGQSSYEQYF
TGTGCCAGCAGCTTAGAGGTGGGGCAGAGCTCCTACGAGCAGTACTTC
>.|TRBJ2-7|.|TRBV6-5
CASSPGTPVFYEQYF
TGTGCCAGCAGTCCCGGGACTCCCGTGTTCTACGAGCAGTACTTC
>once|TRBJ1-1|TRBD1|TRBV5-1
CASSTGGSYTEAFF
TGCGCCAGCAGCACAGGGGGCTCGTACACTGAAGCTTTCTTT
>.|TRBJ2-1|TRBD2|TRBV2
CASSGLADNEQFF
TGTGCCAGCAGCGGACTAGCGGACAATGAGCAGTTCTTC
>.|TRBJ2-4|TRBD1|TRBV2
CASNTQGSKNIQYF
TGTGCCAGCAATACACAGGGGTCCAAAAACATTCAGTACTTC
>.|TRBJ2-5|.|TRBV4-1
CASSYTGGAQETQYF
TGCGCCAGCAGCTACACTGGGGGGGCCCAAGAGACCCAGTACTTC